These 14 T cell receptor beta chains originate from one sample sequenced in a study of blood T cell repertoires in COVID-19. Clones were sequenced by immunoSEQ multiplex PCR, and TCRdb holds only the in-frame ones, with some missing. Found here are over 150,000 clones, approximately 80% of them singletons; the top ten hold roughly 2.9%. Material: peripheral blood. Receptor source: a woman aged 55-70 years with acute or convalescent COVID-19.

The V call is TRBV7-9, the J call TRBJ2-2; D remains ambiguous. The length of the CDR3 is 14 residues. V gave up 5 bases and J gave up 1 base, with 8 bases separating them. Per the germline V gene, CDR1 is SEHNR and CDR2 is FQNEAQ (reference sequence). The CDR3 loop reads CASSKSGNTGELFF. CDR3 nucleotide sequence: TGTGCCAGCAGCAAGTCCGGGAACACCGGGGAGCTGTTTTTT.

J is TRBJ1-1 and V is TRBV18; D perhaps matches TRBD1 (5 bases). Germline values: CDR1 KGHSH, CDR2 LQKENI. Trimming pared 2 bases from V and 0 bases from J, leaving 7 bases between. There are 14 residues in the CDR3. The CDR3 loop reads CASSPGALNTEAFF. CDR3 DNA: TGTGCCAGCTCACCAGGGGCTCTGAACACTGAAGCTTTCTTT.

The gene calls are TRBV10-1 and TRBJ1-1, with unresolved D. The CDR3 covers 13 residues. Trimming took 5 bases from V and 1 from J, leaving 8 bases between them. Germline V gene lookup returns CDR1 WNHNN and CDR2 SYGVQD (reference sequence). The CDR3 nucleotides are TGCGCCAGCAGTCTGACTGAGAACACTGAAGCTTTCTTT. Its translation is CASSLTENTEAFF.

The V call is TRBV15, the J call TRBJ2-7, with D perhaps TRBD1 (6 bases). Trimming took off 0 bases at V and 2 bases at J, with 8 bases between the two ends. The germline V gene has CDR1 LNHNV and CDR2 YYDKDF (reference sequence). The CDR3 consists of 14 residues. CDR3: CATSRDRGPYEQYF. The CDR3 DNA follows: TGTGCCACCAGCAGAGACAGGGGCCCCTACGAGCAGTACTTC.

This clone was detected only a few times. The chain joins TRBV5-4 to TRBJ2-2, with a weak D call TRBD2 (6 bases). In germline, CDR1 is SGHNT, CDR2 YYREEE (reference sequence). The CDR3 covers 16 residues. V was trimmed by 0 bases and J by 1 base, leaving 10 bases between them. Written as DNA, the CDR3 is TGTGCCAGCAGCTTGGAATCCGGGAGGAACACCGGGGAGCTGTTTTTT. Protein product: CASSLESGRNTGELFF.

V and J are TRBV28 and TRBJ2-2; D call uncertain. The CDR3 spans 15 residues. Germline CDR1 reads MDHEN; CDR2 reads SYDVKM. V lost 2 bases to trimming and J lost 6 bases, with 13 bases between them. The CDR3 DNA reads TGTGCCAGCAGTTTAGTCTCCCCACGGGCCGGGGAGCTGTTTTTT. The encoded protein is CASSLVSPRAGELFF.

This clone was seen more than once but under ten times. This CDR3 reads CASSPPGLAGQETQYF. CDR3 bases: TGTGCCAGCTCACCACCGGGACTAGCGGGGCAAGAGACCCAGTACTTC. This chain connects TRBV18 to TRBJ2-5; TRBD2 aligns across 13 bases. The CDR3 extends over 16 amino acids. V shed 0 bases, J shed 2 bases, and the junction held 0 bases outside the gene matches. Looked up from germline, CDR1 is KGHSH and CDR2 is LQKENI. Filled out from reference TRBV18 and TRBJ2-5, the complete variable domain reads NAGVMQNPRHLVRRRGQEARLRCSPMKGHSHVYWYRQLPEEGLKFMVYLQKENIIDESGMPKERFSAEFPKEGPSILRIQQVVRGDSAAYFCASSPPGLAGQETQYFGPGTRLLVL.

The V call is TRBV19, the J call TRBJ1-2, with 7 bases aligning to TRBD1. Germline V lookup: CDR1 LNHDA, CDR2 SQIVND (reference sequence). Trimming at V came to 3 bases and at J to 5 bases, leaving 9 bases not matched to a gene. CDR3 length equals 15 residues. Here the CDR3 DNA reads TGTGCCAGTAGTATTCCAGGGGGATCGGGATATGGCTACACCTTC. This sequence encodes CASSIPGGSGYGYTF.

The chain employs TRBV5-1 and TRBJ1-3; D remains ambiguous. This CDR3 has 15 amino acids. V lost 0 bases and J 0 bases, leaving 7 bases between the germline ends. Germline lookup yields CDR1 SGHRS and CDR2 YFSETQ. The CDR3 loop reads CASSLDRASGNTIYF. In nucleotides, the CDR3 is TGCGCCAGCAGCTTGGACAGAGCCTCTGGAAACACCATATATTTT.

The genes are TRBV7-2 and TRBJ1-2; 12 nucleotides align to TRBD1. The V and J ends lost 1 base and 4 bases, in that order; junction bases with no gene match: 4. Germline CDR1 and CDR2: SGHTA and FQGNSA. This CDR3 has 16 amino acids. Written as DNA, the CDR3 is TGTGCCAGCAGCTTAGGCGGGACAGGGGGCGCCTATGGCTACACCTTC. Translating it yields CASSLGGTGGAYGYTF.

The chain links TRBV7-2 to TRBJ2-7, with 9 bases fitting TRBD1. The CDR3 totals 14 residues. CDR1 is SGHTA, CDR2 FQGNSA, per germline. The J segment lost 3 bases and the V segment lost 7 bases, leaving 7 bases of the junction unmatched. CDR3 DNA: TGTGCCAGCACCAGGGACAGGGCGAGCTACGAGCAGTACTTC. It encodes CASTRDRASYEQYF.

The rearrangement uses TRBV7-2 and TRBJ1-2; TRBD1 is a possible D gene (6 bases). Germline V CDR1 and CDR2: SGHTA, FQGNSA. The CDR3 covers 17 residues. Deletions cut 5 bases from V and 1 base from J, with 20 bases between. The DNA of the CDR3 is TGTGCCAGCAGCCCCGGGGAAGGCAGGGGAATTAACTATGGCTACACCTTC. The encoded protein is CASSPGEGRGINYGYTF.

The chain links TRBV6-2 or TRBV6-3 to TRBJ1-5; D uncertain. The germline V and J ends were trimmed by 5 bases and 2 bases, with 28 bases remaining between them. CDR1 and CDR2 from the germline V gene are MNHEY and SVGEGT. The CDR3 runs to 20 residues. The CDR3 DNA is TGTGCCAGCAGTCCACTTGAAGGGTGGGAATCGGGGTATCGCAATCAGCCCCAGCATTTT. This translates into CASSPLEGWESGYRNQPQHF.

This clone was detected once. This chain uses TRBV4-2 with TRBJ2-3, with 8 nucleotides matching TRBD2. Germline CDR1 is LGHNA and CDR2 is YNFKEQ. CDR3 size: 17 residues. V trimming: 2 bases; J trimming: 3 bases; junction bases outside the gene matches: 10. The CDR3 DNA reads TGTGCCAGCAGCCAACTAAAGACGGGGGGGACGACAGATACGCAGTATTTT. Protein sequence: CASSQLKTGGTTDTQYF.